This TCR beta chain originates from a study of blood T cell repertoires in COVID-19. Germline lookup yields CDR1 GTSNPN and CDR2 SVGIG (reference sequence). V was clipped by 5 bases and J by 6 bases, with 13 bases between them. This CDR3 has 12 amino acids. Data came from immunoSEQ multiplex PCR; TCRdb stores just in-frame clones and leaves some out. The sample carries roughly 30,000 clones, approximately 83% recorded once. This clonotype originated in a human donor in a cohort sampled during active COVID-19. The sample was peripheral blood. This sequence joins TRBV30 and TRBJ1-2; TRBD1 might be the D (5 bases). Here the CDR3 DNA reads TGTGCCTGGGACCTTCGGGGGAATGGCTACACCTTC. Its protein is CAWDLRGNGYTF. The entire variable domain, with the rest obtained from reference TRBV30 and TRBJ1-2, is as follows: SQTIHQWPATLVQPVGSPLSLECTVEGTSNPNLYWYRQAAGRGLQLLFYSVGIGQISSEVPQNLSASRPQDRQFILSSKKLLLSDSGFYLCAWDLRGNGYTFGSGTRLTVV.